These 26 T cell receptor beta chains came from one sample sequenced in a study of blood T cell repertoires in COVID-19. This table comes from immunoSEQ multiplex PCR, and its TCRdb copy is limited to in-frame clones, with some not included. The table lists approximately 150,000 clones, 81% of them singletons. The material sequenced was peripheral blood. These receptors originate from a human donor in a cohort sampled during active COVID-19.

The CDR3 region has the DNA TGTGCCACCGAGGCACCCCTCCACTTT. Amino acid sequence: CATEAPLHF. The chain is built from TRBV2 and TRBJ1-6; D is undetermined. This CDR3 is built from 9 residues. Germline CDR1 and CDR2: SNHLY and FYNNEI. Trimming pared 10 bases from V and 11 bases from J, leaving 6 bases between. Based on the CDR3 plus reference TRBV2 and TRBJ1-6, the full variable domain is EPEVTQTPSHQVTQMGQEVILRCVPISNHLYFYWYRQILGQKVEFLVSFYNNEISEKSEIFDDQFSVERPDGSNFTLKIRSTKLEDSAMYFCATEAPLHFGNGTRLTVT.

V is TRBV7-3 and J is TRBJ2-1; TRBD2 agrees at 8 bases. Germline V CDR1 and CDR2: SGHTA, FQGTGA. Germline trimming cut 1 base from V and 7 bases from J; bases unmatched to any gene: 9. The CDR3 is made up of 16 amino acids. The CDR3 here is CASSLMAGGSVNEQFF. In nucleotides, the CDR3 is TGTGCCAGCAGCTTAATGGCGGGAGGTTCAGTAAATGAGCAGTTCTTC.

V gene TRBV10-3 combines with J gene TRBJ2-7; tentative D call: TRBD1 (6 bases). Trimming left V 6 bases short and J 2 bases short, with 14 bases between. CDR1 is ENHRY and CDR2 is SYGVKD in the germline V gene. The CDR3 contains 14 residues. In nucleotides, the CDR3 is TGTGCCATCAGCTTCAGGGGTTCTACCTACGAGCAGTACTTC. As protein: CAISFRGSTYEQYF.

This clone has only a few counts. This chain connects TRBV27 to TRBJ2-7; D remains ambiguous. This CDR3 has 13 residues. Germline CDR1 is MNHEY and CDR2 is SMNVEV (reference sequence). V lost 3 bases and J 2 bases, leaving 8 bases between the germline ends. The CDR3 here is CASSLQVTYEQYF. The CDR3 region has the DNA TGTGCCAGCAGTTTGCAGGTTACCTACGAGCAGTACTTC.

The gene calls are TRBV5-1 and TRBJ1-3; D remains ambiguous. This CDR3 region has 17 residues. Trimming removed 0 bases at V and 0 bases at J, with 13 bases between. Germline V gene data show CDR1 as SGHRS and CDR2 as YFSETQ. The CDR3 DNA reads TGCGCCAGCAGCTTGGGCGGAGAATTAAGCTCTGGAAACACCATATATTTT. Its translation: CASSLGGELSSGNTIYF.

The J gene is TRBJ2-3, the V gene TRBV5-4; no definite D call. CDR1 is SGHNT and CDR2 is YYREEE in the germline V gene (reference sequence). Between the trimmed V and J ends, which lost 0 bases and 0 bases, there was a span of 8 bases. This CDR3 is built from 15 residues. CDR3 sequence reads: CASSLELSSTDTQYF. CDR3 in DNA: TGTGCCAGCAGCTTGGAACTATCTAGCACAGATACGCAGTATTTT.

The CDR3 is CATSDPGTSGWGGELFF. DNA for the CDR3: TGTGCCACCAGTGACCCGGGCACTAGCGGATGGGGCGGGGAGCTGTTTTTT. V is TRBV24-1 and J is TRBJ2-2, with TRBD2 matching over 8 bases. This CDR3 is built from 17 residues. Germline V gene lookup returns CDR1 KGHDR and CDR2 SFDVKD. V gave up 4 bases and J gave up 7 bases; unmatched junction bases: 13.

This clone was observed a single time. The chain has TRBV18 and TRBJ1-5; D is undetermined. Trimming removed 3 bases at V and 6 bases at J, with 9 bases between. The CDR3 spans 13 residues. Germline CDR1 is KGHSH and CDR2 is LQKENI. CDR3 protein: CASSPEVGQPQHF. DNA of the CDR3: TGTGCCAGCTCACCTGAGGTGGGTCAGCCCCAGCATTTT. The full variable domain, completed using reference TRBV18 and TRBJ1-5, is NAGVMQNPRHLVRRRGQEARLRCSPMKGHSHVYWYRQLPEEGLKFMVYLQKENIIDESGMPKERFSAEFPKEGPSILRIQQVVRGDSAAYFCASSPEVGQPQHFGDGTRLSIL.

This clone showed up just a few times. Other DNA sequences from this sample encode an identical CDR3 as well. The CDR3 reads CASSSDRRQPQHF. The CDR3 DNA reads TGTGCCAGCAGTTCGGACAGAAGACAGCCCCAGCATTTT. V is TRBV6-2 or TRBV6-3 and J is TRBJ1-5; D possibly corresponds to TRBD1 (6 bases). The CDR3 consists of 13 residues. The V end lost 4 bases, the J end lost 7 bases, and 11 bases lay between the germline ends. Germline assignment: CDR1 MNHEY and CDR2 SVGEGT.

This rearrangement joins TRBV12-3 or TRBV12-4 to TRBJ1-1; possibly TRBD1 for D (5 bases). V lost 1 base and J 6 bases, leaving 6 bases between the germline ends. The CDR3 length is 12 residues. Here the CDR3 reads CASSLGGAEAFF. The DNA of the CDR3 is TGTGCCAGCAGTTTAGGGGGGGCTGAAGCTTTCTTT.

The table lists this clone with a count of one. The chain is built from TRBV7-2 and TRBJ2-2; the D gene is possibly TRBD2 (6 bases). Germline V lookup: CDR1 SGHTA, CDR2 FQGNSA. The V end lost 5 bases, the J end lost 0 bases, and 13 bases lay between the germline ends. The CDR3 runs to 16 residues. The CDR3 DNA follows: TGTGCCAGCAGCCGTGGACGACTAGCGAACACCGGGGAGCTGTTTTTT. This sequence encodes CASSRGRLANTGELFF.

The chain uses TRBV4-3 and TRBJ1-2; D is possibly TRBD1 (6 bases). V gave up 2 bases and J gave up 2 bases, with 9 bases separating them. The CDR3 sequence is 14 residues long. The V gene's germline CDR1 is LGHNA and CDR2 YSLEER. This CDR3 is CASSQRTENYGYTF. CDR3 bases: TGCGCCAGCAGCCAACGGACAGAAAACTATGGCTACACCTTC.

The CDR3 DNA follows: TGTGCCAGCAGCTTATCATGGACTAGCGGGGATCACACCGGGGAGCTGTTTTTT. Its translation is CASSLSWTSGDHTGELFF. V and J are TRBV7-2 and TRBJ2-2; 12 nucleotides line up with TRBD2. The CDR3 length is 18 residues. CDR1 and CDR2 (germline): SGHTA, FQGNSA. V trimming: 2 bases; J trimming: 3 bases; junction bases outside the gene matches: 7.

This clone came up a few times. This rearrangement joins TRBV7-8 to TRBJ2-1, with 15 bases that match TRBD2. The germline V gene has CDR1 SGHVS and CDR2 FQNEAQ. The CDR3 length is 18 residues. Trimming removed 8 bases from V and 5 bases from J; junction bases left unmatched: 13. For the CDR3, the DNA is TGTGCCAGCCGCCCCCTTCGGACTAGCGGGGGGGCAAACAATGAGCAGTTCTTC. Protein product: CASRPLRTSGGANNEQFF.

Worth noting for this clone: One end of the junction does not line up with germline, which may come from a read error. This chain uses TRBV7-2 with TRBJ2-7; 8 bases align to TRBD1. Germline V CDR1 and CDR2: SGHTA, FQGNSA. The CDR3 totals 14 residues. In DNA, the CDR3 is TGTGCCAGCAGCGTAGCAGCAGGGGGCGGCGAGCAGTACTTC. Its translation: CASSVAAGGGEQYF.

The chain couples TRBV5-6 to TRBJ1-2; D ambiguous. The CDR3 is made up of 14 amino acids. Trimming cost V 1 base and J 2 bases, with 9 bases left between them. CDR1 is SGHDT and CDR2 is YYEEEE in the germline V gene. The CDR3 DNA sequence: TGTGCCAGCAGCTTGACCCGGGTCAACTATGGCTACACCTTC. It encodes CASSLTRVNYGYTF.

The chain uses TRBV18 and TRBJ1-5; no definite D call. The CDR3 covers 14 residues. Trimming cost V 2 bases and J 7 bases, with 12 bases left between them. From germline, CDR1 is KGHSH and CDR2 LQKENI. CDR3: CASSPGRLNQPQHF. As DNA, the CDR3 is TGTGCCAGCTCACCAGGGAGATTGAACCAGCCCCAGCATTTT.

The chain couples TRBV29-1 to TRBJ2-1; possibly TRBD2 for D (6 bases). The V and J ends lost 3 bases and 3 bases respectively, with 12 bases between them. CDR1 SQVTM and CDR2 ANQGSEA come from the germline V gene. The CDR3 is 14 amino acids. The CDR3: CSVDPAGVYNEQFF. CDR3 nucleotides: TGCAGCGTTGACCCAGCGGGTGTCTACAATGAGCAGTTCTTC.

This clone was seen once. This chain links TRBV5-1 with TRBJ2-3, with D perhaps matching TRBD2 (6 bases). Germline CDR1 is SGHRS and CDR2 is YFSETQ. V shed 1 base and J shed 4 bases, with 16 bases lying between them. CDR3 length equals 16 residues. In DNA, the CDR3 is TGCGCCAGCAGCTTGAGCGGCGGGGATGGGGCAGATACGCAGTATTTT. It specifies CASSLSGGDGADTQYF.

The CDR3 DNA reads TGCAGCGTCTCCAGGGGGACTGAAGCTTTCTTT. Its protein is CSVSRGTEAFF. The chain links TRBV29-1 to TRBJ1-1; 7 bases fit TRBD1. After removal of 6 bases from V and 5 bases from J, the junction contained 3 bases not matched to a gene. Germline assignment: CDR1 SQVTM and CDR2 ANQGSEA. The CDR3 spans 11 residues. The entire variable domain, with the rest obtained from reference TRBV29-1 and TRBJ1-1, is as follows: SAVISQKPSRDICQRGTSLTIQCQVDSQVTMMFWYRQQPGQSLTLIATANQGSEATYESGFVIDKFPISRPNLTFSTLTVSNMSPEDSSIYLCSVSRGTEAFFGQGTRLTVV.

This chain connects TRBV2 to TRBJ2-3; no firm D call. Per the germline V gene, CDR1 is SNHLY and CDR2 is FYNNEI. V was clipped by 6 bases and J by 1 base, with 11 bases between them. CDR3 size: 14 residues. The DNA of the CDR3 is TGTGCCAGCAGCGCGCAGCAGGGCACAGATACGCAGTATTTT. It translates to CASSAQQGTDTQYF.

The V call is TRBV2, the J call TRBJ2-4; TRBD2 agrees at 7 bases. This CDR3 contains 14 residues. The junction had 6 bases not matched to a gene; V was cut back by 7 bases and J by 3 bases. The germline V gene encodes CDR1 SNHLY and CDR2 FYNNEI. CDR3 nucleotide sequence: TGTGCCAGCAAGGGAGGGGCCGGCAAAAACATTCAGTACTTC. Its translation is CASKGGAGKNIQYF. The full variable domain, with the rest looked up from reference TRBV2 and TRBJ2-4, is EPEVTQTPSHQVTQMGQEVILRCVPISNHLYFYWYRQILGQKVEFLVSFYNNEISEKSEIFDDQFSVERPDGSNFTLKIRSTKLEDSAMYFCASKGGAGKNIQYFGAGTRLSVL.

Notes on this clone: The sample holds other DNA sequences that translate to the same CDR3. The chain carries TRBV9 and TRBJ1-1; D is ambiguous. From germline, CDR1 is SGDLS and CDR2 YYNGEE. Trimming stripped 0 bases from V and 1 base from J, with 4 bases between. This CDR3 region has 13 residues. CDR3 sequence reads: CASSVAGNTEAFF. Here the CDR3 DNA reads TGTGCCAGCAGCGTAGCAGGGAACACTGAAGCTTTCTTT.

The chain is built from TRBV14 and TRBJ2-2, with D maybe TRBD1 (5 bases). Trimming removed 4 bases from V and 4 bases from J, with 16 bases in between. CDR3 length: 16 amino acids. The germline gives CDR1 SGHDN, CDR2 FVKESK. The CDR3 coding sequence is TGTGCCAGCAGCCCCTTGTCAGGGTTCGGCACCGGGGAGCTGTTTTTT. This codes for CASSPLSGFGTGELFF.

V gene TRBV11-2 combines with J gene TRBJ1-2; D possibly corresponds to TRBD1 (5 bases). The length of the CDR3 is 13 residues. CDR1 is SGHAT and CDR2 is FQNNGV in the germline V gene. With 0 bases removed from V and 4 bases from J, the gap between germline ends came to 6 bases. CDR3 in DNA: TGTGCCAGCAGCTTAGACGACAGCTATGGCTACACCTTC. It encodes CASSLDDSYGYTF.

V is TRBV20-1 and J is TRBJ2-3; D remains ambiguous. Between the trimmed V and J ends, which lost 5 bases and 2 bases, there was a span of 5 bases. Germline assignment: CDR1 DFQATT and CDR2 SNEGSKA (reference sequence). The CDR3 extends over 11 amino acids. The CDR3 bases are TGCAGTGCTCCAAACACAGATACGCAGTATTTT. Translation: CSAPNTDTQYF.